The 27 T cell receptor beta chains below come from one sample, sequenced in a study of blood T cell repertoires in COVID-19. TCRdb's table, derived via immunoSEQ multiplex PCR, lists solely in-frame clones and lacks some. There are around 160,000 clones in the sample; roughly 90% occur only once, and roughly 1.2% lies in the top ten. The sequenced sample consisted of PBMCs or T cells enriched from blood (not recorded which). The source of these receptors is a woman in her twenties or thirties with acute COVID-19.

V is TRBV28 and J is TRBJ1-1, with unresolved D. The length of the CDR3 is 15 residues. Trimming took 5 bases from V and 6 from J, leaving 19 bases between them. The germline V gene has CDR1 MDHEN and CDR2 SYDVKM. CDR3 nucleotides: TGTGCCAGCAGTGCTGGACGGGTTGAGGAGGCTGAAGCTTTCTTT. Its translation: CASSAGRVEEAEAFF.

The chain is built from TRBV5-1 and TRBJ1-5, with a weak D call TRBD1 (5 bases). Germline V CDR1 and CDR2: SGHRS, YFSETQ. V lost 3 bases, J lost 5 bases, and 24 bases lay in between. The CDR3 extends over 18 amino acids. In DNA form, the CDR3 reads TGCGCCAGCAGCTACAGAGACAGCGTCCACCTACCTTATCAGCCCCAGCATTTT. This gives the protein CASSYRDSVHLPYQPQHF. Combining the CDR3 with reference TRBV5-1 and TRBJ1-5 gives the whole variable domain KAGVTQTPRYLIKTRGQQVTLSCSPISGHRSVSWYQQTPGQGLQFLFEYFSETQRNKGNFPGRFSGRQFSNSRSEMNVSTLELGDSALYLCASSYRDSVHLPYQPQHFGDGTRLSIL.

The chain employs TRBV6-4 and TRBJ2-2; possibly TRBD2 for D (5 bases). With 5 bases removed from V and 1 base from J, the gap between germline ends came to 8 bases. The CDR3 consists of 14 residues. Germline V lookup: CDR1 MRHNA, CDR2 SNTAGT. CDR3 residues: CASSKDWNTGELFF. DNA of the CDR3: TGTGCCAGCAGTAAGGACTGGAACACCGGGGAGCTGTTTTTT.

A note on this clone: A read error is likely, as this CDR3 ends without the conserved phenylalanine or tryptophan. It is unclear where the CDR3 begins or ends on the DNA, so no DNA is shown, and the CDR3 is as TCRdb lists it. The J gene is TRBJ1-1, the V gene TRBV6-4; the table's TRBD1 call for D was not verified on the DNA. The CDR3 is 14 amino acids long, termini counted. Germline loops: CDR1 MRHNA, CDR2 SNTAGT. The chain's CDR3 is CASSEPQQGMESVS.

V is TRBV28 and J is TRBJ1-2; 11 nucleotides match TRBD1. This CDR3 spans 17 amino acids. Germline V gene data show CDR1 as MDHEN and CDR2 as SYDVKM. V was clipped by 5 bases and J by 4 bases; unmatched bases: 12. The CDR3 protein is CASSQATGTGGRYGYTF. The CDR3 coding sequence is TGTGCCAGCAGTCAAGCCACCGGGACAGGGGGTCGCTATGGCTACACCTTC.

V and J are TRBV20-1 and TRBJ2-2; D possibly corresponds to TRBD2 (5 bases). The CDR3 has 17 amino acids. Germline V CDR1 and CDR2: DFQATT, SNEGSKA (reference sequence). The ends were cut back, 3 bases at V and 3 bases at J, with 20 bases in the middle. CDR3 in amino acids: CSASGPIGSVDTGELFF. DNA for the CDR3: TGCAGTGCTAGTGGCCCCATTGGTAGCGTCGACACCGGGGAGCTGTTTTTT.

The chain is built from TRBV7-2 and TRBJ1-3; D is possibly TRBD1 (5 bases). Germline CDR1 and CDR2: SGHTA and FQGNSA. Trimming shortened V by 4 bases and J by 4 bases, and 17 bases separated the two germline ends. The CDR3 contains 16 residues. CDR3 nucleotide sequence: TGTGCCAGCAGCTCCAAATCCGGGGGGTGGGGAAACACCATATATTTT. Its translation: CASSSKSGGWGNTIYF. The full variable domain, completed using reference TRBV7-2 and TRBJ1-3, is GAGVSQSPSNKVTEKGKDVELRCDPISGHTALYWYRQSLGQGLEFLIYFQGNSAPDKSGLPSDRFSAERTGGSVSTLTIQRTQQEDSAVYLCASSSKSGGWGNTIYFGEGSWLTVV.

This chain uses TRBV7-3 with TRBJ1-1; TRBD1 is a possible D gene (6 bases). The ends were cut back, 5 bases at V and 1 base at J, with 20 bases in the middle. The length of the CDR3 is 17 residues. The V gene's germline CDR1 is SGHTA and CDR2 FQGTGA. CDR3 DNA sequence: TGTGCCAGCAGCCATCGACAGGCGGTCATGCAGAACACTGAAGCTTTCTTT. Its protein product is CASSHRQAVMQNTEAFF.

The chain has TRBV7-2 and TRBJ2-7, with TRBD2 matching over 7 bases. Germline assignment: CDR1 SGHTA and CDR2 FQGNSA. J lost 9 bases, V lost 3 bases, and 11 bases had no gene match. The CDR3 spans 14 residues. The CDR3 is CASSFAGARKGQYF. CDR3 in DNA: TGTGCCAGCAGCTTCGCGGGAGCGAGGAAAGGGCAGTACTTC.

Of note for this clone: Its ends do not fully match the called genes, so a read error is possible. V and J are TRBV6-5 and TRBJ1-5, with D possibly matching TRBD1 (6 bases). From germline, CDR1 is MNHEY and CDR2 SVGAGI. The CDR3 runs to 15 residues. CDR3 region: CASIQGPNRNRPQHF. The CDR3 DNA is TGTGCCAGTATACAGGGTCCCAATCGGAATCGGCCCCAGCATTTT.

This chain uses TRBV4-1 with TRBJ2-4; D is possibly TRBD1 (7 bases). Germline V gene lookup returns CDR1 MGHRA and CDR2 YSYEKL. Trimming removed 5 bases at V and 1 base at J, with 15 bases between. The CDR3 is made up of 16 amino acids. CDR3 protein: CASSLQGGLAKNIQYF. The CDR3 nucleotides are TGCGCCAGCAGCTTGCAGGGGGGACTTGCCAAAAACATTCAGTACTTC.

This chain's CDR3 is CASSWTGFGDEQYF. CDR3 bases: TGTGCCAGCAGCTGGACAGGGTTTGGAGACGAGCAGTACTTC. V usage is TRBV6-5 and J usage is TRBJ2-7, with 8 nucleotides matching TRBD1. The CDR3 consists of 14 residues. The V gene end was trimmed by 6 bases and the J gene end by 5 bases; junction bases not matched to a gene: 9. The germline V gene has CDR1 MNHEY and CDR2 SVGAGI.

The gene calls are TRBV7-9 and TRBJ2-5; 7 nucleotides align to TRBD1. Germline V CDR1 and CDR2: SEHNR, FQNEAQ (reference sequence). The CDR3 spans 15 residues. J lost 5 bases, V lost 1 base, and 7 bases had no gene match. The chain's CDR3 is CASSLGSGGYETQYF. The DNA of the CDR3 is TGTGCCAGCAGCTTAGGGTCAGGGGGTTACGAGACCCAGTACTTC. Using reference TRBV7-9 and TRBJ2-5 for the parts outside the CDR3, the full variable domain is DTGVSQNPRHKITKRGQNVTFRCDPISEHNRLYWYRQTLGQGPEFLTYFQNEAQLEKSRLLSDRFSAERPKGSFSTLEIQRTEQGDSAMYLCASSLGSGGYETQYFGPGTRLLVL.

The gene calls are TRBV5-5 and TRBJ2-3; 9 bases map to TRBD1. Germline-derived CDR1 and CDR2 are SGHKS and YYEKEE (reference sequence). The CDR3 length is 16 residues. V gave up 3 bases and J gave up 3 bases; unmatched junction bases: 8. Here the CDR3 reads CASSYEDRGVTDTQYF. As DNA, the CDR3 is TGTGCCAGCAGCTACGAGGACAGGGGCGTTACAGATACGCAGTATTTT.

This chain connects TRBV5-4 to TRBJ2-3; 8 bases map to TRBD2. V was clipped by 2 bases and J by 6 bases; unmatched bases: 2. This CDR3 is built from 13 residues. Germline CDR1 reads SGHNT; CDR2 reads YYREEE (reference sequence). Here the CDR3 reads CASSFGGGDTQYF. The CDR3 DNA sequence: TGTGCCAGCAGCTTCGGCGGGGGGGATACGCAGTATTTT.

This chain links TRBV19 with TRBJ2-7; 7 nucleotides agree with TRBD1. The CDR3 has 16 residues. After removal of 5 bases from V and 3 bases from J, the junction contained 13 bases not matched to a gene. In germline, CDR1 is LNHDA, CDR2 SQIVND (reference sequence). The DNA of the CDR3 is TGTGCCAGTAGTGCTCCCACCGGGACAGCAAGCTACGAGCAGTACTTC. It translates to CASSAPTGTASYEQYF. Based on the CDR3 plus reference TRBV19 and TRBJ2-7, the full variable domain is DGGITQSPKYLFRKEGQNVTLSCEQNLNHDAMYWYRQDPGQGLRLIYYSQIVNDFQKGDIAEGYSVSREKKESFPLTVTSAQKNPTAFYLCASSAPTGTASYEQYFGPGTRLTVT.

The chain links TRBV5-1 to TRBJ2-7; D gene uncertain. The germline V and J ends were trimmed by 0 bases and 3 bases, with 10 bases remaining between them. The CDR3 runs to 14 residues. The germline V gene has CDR1 SGHRS and CDR2 YFSETQ. This chain's CDR3 is CASSLAGNFYEQYF. The DNA for the CDR3 is TGCGCCAGCAGCTTGGCAGGAAACTTCTACGAGCAGTACTTC.

This clone came up once. The chain links TRBV7-9 to TRBJ2-7, with 9 bases fitting TRBD1. From germline, CDR1 is SEHNR and CDR2 FQNEAQ (reference sequence). Germline trimming cut 5 bases from V and 6 bases from J; bases unmatched to any gene: 11. There are 15 residues in the CDR3. The DNA of the CDR3 is TGTGCCAGCAGCCCGCCGGGACAGGGATTTTCCGAGCAGTACTTC. Translated, it gives CASSPPGQGFSEQYF. Supplemented by reference TRBV7-9 and TRBJ2-7, the full variable domain reads DTGVSQNPRHKITKRGQNVTFRCDPISEHNRLYWYRQTLGQGPEFLTYFQNEAQLEKSRLLSDRFSAERPKGSFSTLEIQRTEQGDSAMYLCASSPPGQGFSEQYFGPGTRLTVT.

The chain joins TRBV11-3 to TRBJ1-3; D gene unclear. The CDR3 totals 12 residues. The germline CDR1 and CDR2 sequences are SGHNT and YENEEA. The chain's CDR3 is CEAAEGSNTIYF. In nucleotides, the CDR3 is TGTGAGGCCGCTGAGGGTTCAAACACCATATATTTT.

The V call is TRBV9, the J call TRBJ2-1; 8 positions match TRBD2. The germline V gene encodes CDR1 SGDLS and CDR2 YYNGEE. With 2 bases clipped from V and 8 bases from J, the junction kept 12 bases outside the gene matches. This CDR3 has 16 residues. The CDR3 protein is CASSVSRGLVFDEQFF. The CDR3 nucleotides are TGTGCCAGCAGCGTTAGCCGGGGACTAGTGTTCGATGAGCAGTTCTTC.

This clone was recorded a few times. The V and J genes are TRBV6-4 and TRBJ2-2; 7 bases agree with TRBD2. The CDR3 spans 15 residues. V trimming: 4 bases; J trimming: 5 bases; junction bases outside the gene matches: 7. Germline CDR1 is MRHNA and CDR2 is SNTAGT. The CDR3 loop reads CASSATSETTGELFF. In DNA, the CDR3 is TGTGCCAGCAGTGCTACTAGCGAAACAACCGGGGAGCTGTTTTTT.

This rearrangement joins TRBV18 to TRBJ1-2; unclear D gene. The germline CDR1 and CDR2 sequences are KGHSH and LQKENI. There are 16 residues in the CDR3. The germline V and J ends were trimmed by 1 base and 0 bases, with 12 bases remaining between them. CDR3 DNA: TGTGCCAGCTCACCACAGGAGTCCCAATCTAACTATGGCTACACCTTC. Its protein is CASSPQESQSNYGYTF. The full variable domain, rest sourced from reference TRBV18 and TRBJ1-2, is NAGVMQNPRHLVRRRGQEARLRCSPMKGHSHVYWYRQLPEEGLKFMVYLQKENIIDESGMPKERFSAEFPKEGPSILRIQQVVRGDSAAYFCASSPQESQSNYGYTFGSGTRLTVV.

The chain links TRBV23-1 to TRBJ1-3; D unresolved. TRBV23-1 is an ORF, and what it does is uncertain. The V end was cut by 2 bases, the J end by 2 bases, with 16 bases between. CDR3 size: 17 residues. The CDR3 DNA follows: TGCGCCAGCAGTCAACTAGCGGCTAGGATTCCTGGAAACACCATATATTTT. Encoded protein: CASSQLAARIPGNTIYF.

The chain employs TRBV6-5 and TRBJ1-2; D not resolved. V lost 4 bases to trimming and J lost 8 bases, with 17 bases between them. The CDR3 length is 14 residues. Germline V gene data show CDR1 as MNHEY and CDR2 as SVGAGI. CDR3 amino acids: CASSSNSRGRGYTF. The DNA for the CDR3 is TGTGCCAGCAGTTCAAATAGTCGCGGCCGCGGCTACACCTTC.

The V gene is TRBV3-1 (or the pseudogene TRBV3-2), the J gene TRBJ1-1; D not resolved. The CDR3 totals 13 residues. Germline-derived CDR1 and CDR2 are LGHDT and YNNKEL (reference sequence). V shed 4 bases and J shed 4 bases, with 10 bases lying between them. The DNA for the CDR3 is TGTGCCAGCAGCCCGAGGGTTCTCACTGAAGCTTTCTTT. Translated, it gives CASSPRVLTEAFF.

The V and J genes are TRBV30 and TRBJ1-5, with D possibly matching TRBD1 (6 bases). Germline V gene lookup returns CDR1 GTSNPN and CDR2 SVGIG (reference sequence). V was trimmed by 2 bases and J by 7 bases, leaving 12 bases between them. CDR3 length: 13 amino acids. Written as DNA, the CDR3 is TGTGCCTGGAGTCCCCAGGGGTCCCAGCCCCAGCATTTT. This translates into CAWSPQGSQPQHF.

The chain links TRBV6-1 to TRBJ2-1; TRBD2 agrees at 7 bases. The CDR3 runs to 16 residues. V trimming: 2 bases; J trimming: 2 bases; junction bases outside the gene matches: 6. Germline CDR1 is MNHNS and CDR2 is SASEGT. The chain's CDR3 is CASSETGLRPYNEQFF. For the CDR3, the DNA is TGTGCCAGCAGTGAAACGGGACTACGACCCTACAATGAGCAGTTCTTC.